Shown below are 17 T cell receptor beta chains from a single sample sequenced in a study of beta chain features in type 1 diabetes. The isolated RNA, all of it, was reverse transcribed, so expressed TCRB transcripts were what got sequenced. Libraries were prepared by immunoSEQ multiplex PCR; TCRdb keeps only in-frame clonotypes and omits some of them. The data show around 160,000 clones, with under 60% seen just once and under 0.45% held by the top ten. The source material was Tregs from blood. The receptors derive from a man between 18 and 29 years old in good health.

The chain is built from TRBV7-3 and TRBJ2-1, with D possibly TRBD1 on 5 matching bases. The CDR3 is 13 residues long. Germline CDR1 is SGHTA and CDR2 is FQGTGA. Trimming cost V 1 base and J 6 bases, with 7 bases left between them. The CDR3 is CASSLIQGNEQFF. Here the CDR3 DNA reads TGTGCCAGCAGCTTAATTCAGGGCAATGAGCAGTTCTTC.

The chain couples TRBV28 to TRBJ2-7, with 9 bases aligning to TRBD2. This CDR3 spans 15 amino acids. CDR1 is MDHEN and CDR2 is SYDVKM in the germline V gene. V gave up 5 bases and J gave up 7 bases; unmatched junction bases: 12. The CDR3 is CASSRPLAGASEQYF. CDR3 DNA: TGTGCCAGCAGTCGCCCCTTAGCGGGAGCATCTGAGCAGTACTTC.

This chain joins TRBV15 and TRBJ1-6, with D uncertain. Germline V CDR1 and CDR2: LNHNV, YYDKDF (reference sequence). V was clipped by 3 bases and J by 9 bases, with 12 bases between them. This CDR3 comprises 14 residues. CDR3 residues: CATSREPGFSPLHF. In nucleotides, the CDR3 is TGTGCCACCAGCAGGGAGCCGGGGTTTTCACCCCTCCACTTT. Looking up the rest from reference TRBV15 and TRBJ1-6 gives the full variable domain: DAMVIQNPRYQVTQFGKPVTLSCSQTLNHNVMYWYQQKSSQAPKLLFHYYDKDFNNEADTPDNFQSRRPNTSFCFLDIRSPGLGDTAMYLCATSREPGFSPLHFGNGTRLTVT.

The V call is TRBV7-2, the J call TRBJ2-3; a weak D match, TRBD2 (7 bases). The CDR3 has 17 residues. V gave up 1 base and J gave up 4 bases, with 18 bases separating them. CDR1 is SGHTA, CDR2 FQGNSA, per germline. CDR3 coding DNA: TGTGCCAGCAGCTTAGTGGGGGGGCGAAATTCCCCAGATACGCAGTATTTT. Translated: CASSLVGGRNSPDTQYF. The entire variable domain, with the rest obtained from reference TRBV7-2 and TRBJ2-3, is as follows: GAGVSQSPSNKVTEKGKDVELRCDPISGHTALYWYRQSLGQGLEFLIYFQGNSAPDKSGLPSDRFSAERTGGSVSTLTIQRTQQEDSAVYLCASSLVGGRNSPDTQYFGPGTRLTVL.

The genes are TRBV5-1 and TRBJ2-6; tentative D call: TRBD1 (6 bases). The CDR3 runs to 18 residues. The germline gives CDR1 SGHRS, CDR2 YFSETQ. V lost 1 base to trimming and J lost 1 base, with 15 bases between them. The CDR3 protein is CASSLISMGASGANVLTF. CDR3 sequence (DNA): TGCGCCAGCAGCTTGATTAGTATGGGGGCATCTGGGGCCAACGTCCTGACTTTC.

The gene calls are TRBV7-2 and TRBJ1-3; D gene ambiguous. The CDR3 length is 17 residues. Germline V gives CDR1 SGHTA, CDR2 FQGNSA. Trimming removed 5 bases at V and 1 base at J, with 18 bases between. The CDR3 DNA sequence: TGTGCCAGCAGCCCTAGAGCGGGAGCGCGGTCTGGAAACACCATATATTTT. Protein product: CASSPRAGARSGNTIYF.

Here the CDR3 reads CASSLGTSPPADTQYF. DNA for the CDR3: TGCGCCAGCAGCTTGGGGACTAGCCCGCCCGCAGATACGCAGTATTTT. The chain recombines TRBV5-1 with TRBJ2-3, with 8 bases that match TRBD2. Trimming removed 0 bases from V and 4 bases from J; junction bases left unmatched: 7. The CDR3 is 16 amino acids. Per germline, CDR1 SGHRS and CDR2 YFSETQ.

This chain connects TRBV18 to TRBJ2-7; D uncertain. CDR1 and CDR2 (germline): KGHSH, LQKENI. V gave up 3 bases and J gave up 3 bases, with 12 bases separating them. The CDR3 sequence is 14 residues long. DNA for the CDR3: TGTGCCAGCTCACCCATGAGGAGAAGCTACGAGCAGTACTTC. Protein product: CASSPMRRSYEQYF.

The chain uses TRBV2 and TRBJ2-3; D is perhaps TRBD2 (6 bases). This CDR3 spans 13 amino acids. Per the germline V gene, CDR1 is SNHLY and CDR2 is FYNNEI. V lost 6 bases to trimming and J lost 8 bases, with 15 bases between them. CDR3 residues: CASSAYPEGTQYF. The CDR3 DNA follows: TGTGCCAGCAGCGCATACCCGGAGGGTACGCAGTATTTT.

This clone turned up a few times. V is TRBV7-3 and J is TRBJ2-1, with 7 bases aligning to TRBD1. The ends lost 6 bases at V and 0 bases at J; junction bases unmatched: 5. CDR3 length equals 15 residues. Germline values: CDR1 SGHTA, CDR2 FQGTGA. The CDR3 reads CASRRDSYSYNEQFF. In nucleotides, the CDR3 is TGTGCCAGCAGACGGGACAGCTACTCCTACAATGAGCAGTTCTTC.

This clone has only a few counts. The DNA for the CDR3 is TGCGCCAGCAGCCAAAGGGCGGGAGAGCGCTACGAGCAGTACTTC. Protein product: CASSQRAGERYEQYF. The rearrangement uses TRBV4-1 and TRBJ2-7; 7 bases align to TRBD2. The germline CDR1 and CDR2 sequences are MGHRA and YSYEKL. V trimming: 2 bases; J trimming: 3 bases; junction bases outside the gene matches: 7. This CDR3 comprises 15 residues.

The J gene is TRBJ2-2, the V gene TRBV21-1; the D call TRBD2 from the table was never checked on the DNA. TRBV21-1 is marked as a pseudogene. The CDR3 has 15 amino acids. DNA of the CDR3: TGTGCCAGCAGCAAAGTTCGTCCGGACACCGGGGAGCTGTTTTTT. It specifies CASSKVRPDTGELFF.

The chain recombines TRBV15 with TRBJ2-4; TRBD2 might be the D (6 bases). Germline V gene lookup returns CDR1 LNHNV and CDR2 YYDKDF (reference sequence). The CDR3 is 19 amino acids. With 3 bases removed from V and 0 bases from J, the gap between germline ends came to 21 bases. Written as DNA, the CDR3 is TGTGCCACCAGCAGGGGCTCCGCGGGACTGACTTTAGCCAAAAACATTCAGTACTTC. This gives the protein CATSRGSAGLTLAKNIQYF.

The chain joins TRBV11-3 to TRBJ2-6; D not certain. The CDR3 covers 17 residues. Germline loops: CDR1 SGHNT, CDR2 YENEEA. Trimming took 1 base from V and 0 from J, leaving 10 bases between them. This CDR3 reads CASSLALVPSGANVLTF. The CDR3 coding sequence is TGTGCCAGCAGCTTAGCCTTAGTTCCCTCTGGGGCCAACGTCCTGACTTTC.

This chain links TRBV10-3 with TRBJ2-2; TRBD2 matches 8 bases. Germline assignment: CDR1 ENHRY and CDR2 SYGVKD. The CDR3 totals 16 residues. V shed 6 bases and J 6 bases; nucleotides not matched to a gene: 12. In DNA form, the CDR3 reads TGTGCCATCAGGGACGTGGCCAGCGGGGGATCCGGGGAGCTGTTTTTT. This sequence encodes CAIRDVASGGSGELFF.

The V call is TRBV7-2, the J call TRBJ2-2, with D unclear. The CDR3 totals 15 residues. Germline V lookup: CDR1 SGHTA, CDR2 FQGNSA. Deletions cut 0 bases from V and 0 bases from J, with 5 bases between. This CDR3 is CASSLARSNTGELFF. The DNA of the CDR3 is TGTGCCAGCAGCTTAGCGAGGTCGAACACCGGGGAGCTGTTTTTT.

This clone was seen a few times. CDR3 sequence (DNA): TGCGCCAGCAGCAAATGGGCTAGCGGGAGATATACGCAGTATTTT. Amino acids: CASSKWASGRYTQYF. This chain connects TRBV4-3 to TRBJ2-3; 10 bases map to TRBD2. With V trimmed by 5 bases and J by 7 bases, 9 bases remained unmatched. Germline-derived CDR1 and CDR2 are LGHNA and YSLEER. The CDR3 consists of 15 residues.